The source of this T cell receptor (beta chain) is a study of cytotoxic CD8 clonotypes in ibrutinib-treated CLL. The overall study: The cohort had around 11 relapsed/refractory and some 16 treatment-naive patients, around 18 IGHV unmutated. Sample averages reached 250,000 or so productive templates and roughly 96,000 productive rearrangements.

The table came from immunoSEQ multiplex PCR; TCRdb's copy has only in-frame clones and leaves some out. The sample lists more than 140,000 clones; approximately 80% were seen once. Trimming took off 4 bases at V and 3 bases at J, with 4 bases between the two ends. The CDR3 totals 12 residues. The germline V gene has CDR1 SEHNR and CDR2 FQNEAQ (reference sequence). Genomic DNA for TCR beta libraries, around 2 micrograms, came from cryopreserved PBMCs. This chain connects TRBV7-9 to TRBJ2-1; D call uncertain. The sequencing used PBMCs, collected after 12 months of ibrutinib treatment. The receptor was derived from a human donor with chronic lymphocytic leukemia. This CDR3 is CASSSIYNEQFF. CDR3 in DNA: TGTGCCAGCAGCTCCATCTACAATGAGCAGTTCTTC.